Shown below are 17 T cell receptor beta chains from a single sample sequenced in a study of blood T cell repertoires in COVID-19. Produced via immunoSEQ multiplex PCR; TCRdb's table is partial and in-frame only. The sample has 88,000 or so clones; 81% are singletons. Sequences were obtained from peripheral blood. The receptors derive from a man in his sixties with acute or convalescent COVID-19.

This chain connects TRBV25-1 to TRBJ2-3; weak D call: TRBD2 (6 bases). Trimming pared 6 bases from V and 6 bases from J, leaving 25 bases between. CDR3 size: 17 residues. Germline CDR1 reads MGHDK; CDR2 reads SYGVNS. CDR3 bases: TGTGCCAGCAGGGGGGACGGACGGGGGAAGGCATGGGATACGCAGTATTTT. Protein product: CASRGDGRGKAWDTQYF. Full variable domain (remainder filled in from reference TRBV25-1 and TRBJ2-3): EADIYQTPRYLVIGTGKKITLECSQTMGHDKMYWYQQDPGMELHLIHYSYGVNSTEKGDLSSESTVSRIRTEHFPLTLESARPSHTSQYLCASRGDGRGKAWDTQYFGPGTRLTVL.

CDR3 region: CASSLGRGSYGYTF. CDR3 bases: TGTGCCAGCAGTTTAGGAAGGGGTTCCTATGGCTACACCTTC. The chain carries TRBV27 and TRBJ1-2; a possible D gene is TRBD1 (5 bases). Between the trimmed V and J ends, which lost 2 bases and 4 bases, there was a span of 11 bases. The germline CDR1 and CDR2 sequences are MNHEY and SMNVEV (reference sequence). The CDR3 has 14 residues.

The rearrangement links TRBV29-1 to TRBJ2-7, with 8 bases lining up with TRBD2. The CDR3 covers 14 residues. Germline V lookup: CDR1 SQVTM, CDR2 ANQGSEA. J was trimmed by 5 bases and V by 6 bases; bases with no gene match: 12. The CDR3 DNA follows: TGCAGCGTAGCACGGGGGGGGCCCCTCAACGAGCAGTACTTC. Its protein product is CSVARGGPLNEQYF.

The chain is built from TRBV5-1 and TRBJ2-2, with 7 bases identical to TRBD1. The germline gives CDR1 SGHRS, CDR2 YFSETQ. V lost 4 bases, J lost 1 base, and 4 bases stayed unmatched. The CDR3 extends over 15 amino acids. The DNA for the CDR3 is TGCGCCAGCAGCAAATACAGGGGGAACACCGGGGAGCTGTTTTTT. Its translation is CASSKYRGNTGELFF.

The V call is TRBV6-5, the J call TRBJ2-7, with 12 bases that match TRBD2. CDR1 is MNHEY, CDR2 SVGAGI, per germline. V shed 2 bases and J 5 bases; nucleotides not matched to a gene: 4. The CDR3 totals 15 residues. Here the CDR3 reads CASSYLTSGSDEQYF. The CDR3 nucleotides are TGTGCCAGCAGTTACCTGACTAGCGGGAGCGACGAGCAGTACTTC.

This chain links TRBV6-6 with TRBJ2-7; tentatively, D is TRBD2 (6 bases). This CDR3 comprises 16 residues. Germline CDR1 is MNHNY and CDR2 is SVGAGI (reference sequence). Trimming stripped 4 bases from V and 0 bases from J, with 16 bases between. DNA for the CDR3: TGTGCCAGCAGTTCCTTTTTTAGCGGAACCTCCTACGAGCAGTACTTC. Translated, it gives CASSSFFSGTSYEQYF.

V and J are TRBV7-6 and TRBJ2-5; the D gene is possibly TRBD1 (5 bases). The CDR3 extends over 14 amino acids. Germline-derived CDR1 and CDR2 are SGHVS and FNYEAQ. V lost 5 bases, J lost 4 bases, and 14 bases lay in between. CDR3 amino acids: CASSRQSGGETQYF. As DNA, the CDR3 is TGTGCCAGCAGCCGACAGAGTGGTGGAGAGACCCAGTACTTC.

This clone appeared once. J is TRBJ2-7 and V is TRBV6-5, with 8 nucleotides matching TRBD1. The CDR3 runs to 15 residues. The junction had 6 bases not matched to a gene; V was cut back by 2 bases and J by 3 bases. In germline, CDR1 is MNHEY, CDR2 SVGAGI. This CDR3 reads CASSYDRGVNYEQYF. CDR3 coding DNA: TGTGCCAGCAGTTACGACAGGGGAGTTAACTACGAGCAGTACTTC.

This chain links TRBV5-1 with TRBJ1-1; D unclear. The CDR3 has 16 residues. Trimming took 0 bases from V and 3 from J, leaving 15 bases between them. CDR1 and CDR2 (germline): SGHRS, YFSETQ. This CDR3 is CASSLVSAASDTEAFF. In DNA form, the CDR3 reads TGCGCCAGCAGCTTGGTTTCGGCAGCGTCTGACACTGAAGCTTTCTTT.

V and J are TRBV5-1 and TRBJ2-7; 11 bases line up with TRBD2. The CDR3 totals 14 residues. Germline CDR1 reads SGHRS; CDR2 reads YFSETQ. V trimming: 4 bases; J trimming: 1 base; junction bases outside the gene matches: 1. For the CDR3, the DNA is TGCGCCAGCAGCAGGACTAGCGGGTCCTACGAGCAGTACTTC. This translates into CASSRTSGSYEQYF.

This clone has at least ten counts. The rearrangement uses TRBV2 and TRBJ1-2; D perhaps matches TRBD1 (6 bases). This CDR3 spans 16 amino acids. Germline assignment: CDR1 SNHLY and CDR2 FYNNEI. The V gene lost 5 bases and the J gene lost 3 bases, with 19 bases spanning the gap. The CDR3 loop reads CASSLKGGDLYYGYTF. As DNA, the CDR3 is TGTGCCAGCAGTTTAAAGGGGGGGGACCTCTACTATGGCTACACCTTC.

V is TRBV10-3 and J is TRBJ2-7, with a possible D match to TRBD2 (6 bases). Trimming removed 7 bases from V and 3 bases from J, with 10 bases in between. This CDR3 contains 12 residues. The germline V gene encodes CDR1 ENHRY and CDR2 SYGVKD. CDR3 residues: CAINRGNYEQYF. The CDR3, as DNA: TGTGCCATCAACCGGGGGAACTACGAGCAGTACTTC.

The chain links TRBV6-5 to TRBJ2-7, with a weak D call TRBD1 (5 bases). This CDR3 has 15 residues. In germline, CDR1 is MNHEY, CDR2 SVGAGI. V dropped 6 bases and J dropped 2 bases, with 17 bases sitting between them. CDR3 residues: CASSLGLGEPYEQYF. In DNA form, the CDR3 reads TGTGCCAGCAGCCTCGGCTTAGGGGAACCCTACGAGCAGTACTTC.

Of note for this clone: A junction end diverges from the germline sequence, so it may reflect a read error. V gene TRBV19 combines with J gene TRBJ2-2; possible D gene TRBD1, 6 bases. The germline gives CDR1 LNHDA, CDR2 SQIVND (reference sequence). The CDR3 runs 14 residues. CDR3 sequence reads: CASSMRGNAGELFF. Written as DNA, the CDR3 is TGTGCCAGTAGTATGAGGGGGAACGCCGGGGAGCTGTTTTTT.

V and J are TRBV6-2 or TRBV6-3 and TRBJ2-7, with 7 bases lining up with TRBD1. CDR3 size: 16 residues. CDR1 is MNHEY, CDR2 SVGEGT, per germline. V gave up 5 bases and J gave up 7 bases; unmatched junction bases: 17. The CDR3 DNA follows: TGTGCCAGCAGTCCCTACAGGACAACAGGGGCGGGTGAGCAGTACTTC. Protein: CASSPYRTTGAGEQYF.

This chain uses TRBV7-6 with TRBJ2-1; D is unclear. CDR1 and CDR2 (germline): SGHVS, FNYEAQ. The CDR3 runs 16 residues. V lost 6 bases to trimming and J lost 5 bases, with 20 bases between them. The chain's CDR3 is CASSSRRGDNHNEQFF. The CDR3 region has the DNA TGTGCCAGCAGTTCCCGACGAGGAGATAATCACAATGAGCAGTTCTTC.

This clone was seen only a few times. The V gene is TRBV5-1, the J gene TRBJ2-1; TRBD2 agrees at 13 bases. The germline gives CDR1 SGHRS, CDR2 YFSETQ. This CDR3 comprises 14 residues. V trimming: 7 bases; J trimming: 10 bases; junction bases outside the gene matches: 8. In DNA, the CDR3 is TGCGCCAGCGGGGAAGGGACTAGCGGGATAGAGCAGTTCTTC. This sequence encodes CASGEGTSGIEQFF.